This passage covers 2 T cell receptor beta chains from one sample sequenced in a study of T cells in Graves' hyperthyroidism and ophthalmopathy (dated by TCRdb to the late 2010s). Receptor libraries were prepared by multiplex PCR. Sequenced using an Illumina HiSeq 2000. Amplification of TCR beta CDR3 regions was carried out from RNA transcripts. A first-round RT-PCR of the TCR CDR3 used the HTBI primer set with the Qiagen OneStep RT-PCR kit. TCRdb trimmed the raw reads at Q25, called clones with MiXCR and kept productive beta chains. Here each entry gathers all rows of one CDR3 protein and keeps the most common genes and DNA. This sample has around 600,000 distinct CDR3 sequences in its table, and around 13% of those were observed once. Approximately 12% of the sample lies in the top ten. The sequenced sample consisted of blood. These receptors all stem from a woman in her forties or fifties with Graves' ophthalmopathy.

At least ten counts were recorded for this clonotype. This chain links TRBV18 with TRBJ1-1; D gene uncertain. Trimming cost V 2 bases and J 0 bases, with 10 bases left between them. The CDR3 runs 15 residues. Per the germline V gene, CDR1 is KGHSH and CDR2 is LQKENI. The CDR3 loop reads CASSPDGRMNTEAFF. The CDR3 region has the DNA TGTGCCAGCTCACCAGACGGAAGAATGAACACTGAAGCTTTCTTT.

The gene calls are TRBV6-1 and TRBJ1-6; possibly TRBD1 for D (6 bases). This CDR3 has 15 amino acids. Between the trimmed V and J ends, which lost 7 bases and 0 bases, there was a span of 10 bases. Germline-derived CDR1 and CDR2 are MNHNS and SASEGT. The CDR3 sequence is CASTGQSSYNSPLHF. The CDR3 coding sequence is TGTGCCAGCACGGGACAAAGCTCCTATAATTCACCCCTCCACTTT.